This T cell receptor (beta chain) comes out of a study of shared clonotypes between healthy human individuals. Points from the study as a whole: An effect of sequencing depth on clonotype sharing among donors was expected.

On this clone: As yet, its antigen is unknown.

CD45RO-negative cells were positively selected for CCR7, leaving out terminally differentiated effector memory CD45RA+ cells. Only Caucasian adults living in Nashville, Tennessee served as donors. V lost 1 base to trimming and J lost 2 bases; unmatched junction nucleotides: 8. The germline CDR1 and CDR2 sequences are SEHNR and FQNEAQ (reference sequence). This CDR3 comprises 16 residues. Sequenced by immunoSEQ multiplex PCR; TCRdb stores in-frame clones only, minus some. The sample includes over 750,000 clones, around 96% of them seen just once. Sequencing was done on a sample of naive CD8+ T cells sorted from blood. This chain connects TRBV7-9 to TRBJ2-7; TRBD1 matches 7 bases. This TCR was recovered from a man aged 25-45 years in good health. CDR3 loop: CASSLETTGFAYEQYF. CDR3 nucleotide sequence: TGTGCCAGCAGCTTAGAAACGACAGGGTTTGCCTACGAGCAGTACTTC.